This T cell receptor (beta chain) was sequenced in a study of graft-versus-host responses after intestinal transplantation. Study background: Recipients got multivisceral, liver-intestinal, or isolated intestinal transplants.

V lost 4 bases to trimming and J lost 4 bases, with 11 bases between them. The CDR3 is made up of 14 amino acids. CDR1 LNHDA and CDR2 SQIVND come from the germline V gene (reference sequence). Assay: immunoSEQ multiplex PCR; the TCRdb copy retains only in-frame clones and omits some. The sample has about 15,000 clones, around 41% seen once. Plated together were roughly 200,000 CFSE-labeled responder cells and roughly 200,000 irradiated, violet-dye-labeled stimulator cells. The TCR comes from a human patient who received an intestinal transplant. J is TRBJ2-1 and V is TRBV19, with D unresolved. The material sequenced was alloreactive CD8+ T cells from a mixed lymphocyte reaction culture, taken before intestinal transplant. As for subset: CFSE-low proliferating T cells sorted from roughly six-day pre-transplant mixed lymphocyte reaction (GvH or HvG direction). CDR3 nucleotides: TGTGCCAGTAGTAATGTAGGACGATACAATGAGCAGTTCTTC. Translated: CASSNVGRYNEQFF.